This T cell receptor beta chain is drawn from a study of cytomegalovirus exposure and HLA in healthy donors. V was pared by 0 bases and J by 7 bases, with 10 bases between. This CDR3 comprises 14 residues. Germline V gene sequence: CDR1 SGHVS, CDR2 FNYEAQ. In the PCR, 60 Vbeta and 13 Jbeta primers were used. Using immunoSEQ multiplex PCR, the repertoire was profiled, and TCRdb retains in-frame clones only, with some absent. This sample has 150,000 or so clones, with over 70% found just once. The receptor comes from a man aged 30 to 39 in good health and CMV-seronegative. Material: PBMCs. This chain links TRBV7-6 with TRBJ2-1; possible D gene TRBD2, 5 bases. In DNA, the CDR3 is TGTGCCAGCAGCTTAGCTTTGGACTCTAATGAGCAGTTCTTC. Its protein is CASSLALDSNEQFF.